This T cell receptor (beta chain) was captured in a study of blood T cell repertoires in COVID-19. Looking at the study overall: The United States, Italy and Spain were the sources of the acute and convalescent COVID-19 samples. T cells, B-cell-depleted T cells, or PBMCs provided the cDNA or gDNA that served as material.

Libraries were prepared by immunoSEQ multiplex PCR; TCRdb keeps only in-frame clonotypes and omits some of them. The sample has 150,000 or so clones; about four fifths are singletons. Worth noting for this clone: The sample carries other DNA sequences with the same CDR3.

V shed 1 base, J shed 8 bases, and the junction held 4 bases outside the gene matches. The CDR3 length is 13 residues. Source material: peripheral blood. The chain carries TRBV12-3 or TRBV12-4 and TRBJ1-2; 7 nucleotides match TRBD1. The clonotype originates from a woman aged 70 to 79 with acute or convalescent COVID-19. The CDR3 spells CASSLGAGGGYTF. CDR3 in DNA: TGTGCCAGCAGTTTAGGGGCAGGGGGAGGCTACACCTTC.